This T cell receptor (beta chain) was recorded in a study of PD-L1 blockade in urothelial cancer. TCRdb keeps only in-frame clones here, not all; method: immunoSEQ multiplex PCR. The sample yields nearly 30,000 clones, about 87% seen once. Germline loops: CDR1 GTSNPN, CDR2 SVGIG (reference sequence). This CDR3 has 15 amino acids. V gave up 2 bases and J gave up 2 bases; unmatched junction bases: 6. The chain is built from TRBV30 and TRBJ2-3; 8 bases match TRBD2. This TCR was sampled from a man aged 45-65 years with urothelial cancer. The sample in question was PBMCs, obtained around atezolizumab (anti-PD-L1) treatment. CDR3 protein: CAWSKTGGITDTQYF. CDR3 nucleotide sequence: TGTGCCTGGAGTAAAACGGGGGGGATCACAGATACGCAGTATTTT. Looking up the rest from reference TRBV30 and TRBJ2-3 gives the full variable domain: SQTIHQWPATLVQPVGSPLSLECTVEGTSNPNLYWYRQAAGRGLQLLFYSVGIGQISSEVPQNLSASRPQDRQFILSSKKLLLSDSGFYLCAWSKTGGITDTQYFGPGTRLTVL.